These T cell receptor beta chains were read from a single sample in a study of spatial heterogeneity in lung cancer. TCRdb reprocessed the 5' RACE reads via MiXCR and lists one record per CDR3 protein. The sample contains roughly 9,900 distinct CDR3 sequences, around 9.4% of which appear only once. This sample comprised PBMCs, obtained at surgery. The receptors here all came from a male donor with early-stage non-small cell lung cancer. The CDR3 runs from the conserved cysteine through the conserved F or W. The order of the fields is J gene, V gene, CDR3 protein.

J: TRBJ2-6
V: TRBV18
CDR3: CASSPRTVSGANVLTF

J: TRBJ1-1
V: TRBV20-1
CDR3: CSASFFDRLNTEAFF

J: TRBJ1-2
V: TRBV4-1
CDR3: CASSQTMDTNNYGYTF

J: TRBJ2-7
V: TRBV6-2/TRBV6-3
CDR3: CVSSPDRGISYEQYF

J: TRBJ2-7
V: TRBV19
CDR3: CASSNQGNSYEQYF

J: TRBJ1-5
V: TRBV6-4
CDR3: CASSDSGNQPQHF

J: TRBJ1-5
V: TRBV7-2
CDR3: CASSSQGRPQNQPQHF

J: TRBJ1-5
V: TRBV9
CDR3: CASSDRPGQPQHF

J: TRBJ2-5
V: TRBV12-3/TRBV12-4
CDR3: CASSWDPSKETQYF

J: TRBJ1-2
V: TRBV19
CDR3: CASSILDSHYFNYGYTF

J: TRBJ2-5
V: TRBV9
CDR3: CASSVSGAETQYF

J: TRBJ2-6
V: TRBV10-2
CDR3: CASSPYPGQGGPGANVLTF

J: TRBJ2-7
V: TRBV14
CDR3: CASSQDTASSYEQYF

J: TRBJ2-3
V: TRBV9
CDR3: CASSVGVDSDTQYF

J: TRBJ1-5
V: TRBV7-2
CDR3: CASSPDRGGQPQHF

J: TRBJ2-3
V: TRBV6-6
CDR3: CASRWESRADTQYF

J: TRBJ2-7
V: TRBV15
CDR3: CATSDRSYEQYF

J: TRBJ2-3
V: TRBV30
CDR3: CAWSVHTQYF

J: TRBJ2-1
V: TRBV28
CDR3: CASSFLAGGIGGEQFF

J: TRBJ2-7
V: TRBV30
CDR3: CALEGALSYEQYF

J: TRBJ2-7
V: TRBV2
CDR3: CASSTGTQVQYF

J: TRBJ2-3
V: TRBV7-9
CDR3: CASSLRTPEGDTQYF

J: TRBJ2-3
V: TRBV11-3
CDR3: CASSLDLGYVRLTDTQYF

J: TRBJ2-7
V: TRBV7-2
CDR3: CASSSGQTYEQYF

J: TRBJ1-2
V: TRBV3-1
CDR3: CASSQDGTARGGYTF

J: TRBJ2-5
V: TRBV5-4
CDR3: CASSFFGGEETQYF

J: TRBJ2-5
V: TRBV23-1
CDR3: CASSPSSGTGLLQETQYF

J: TRBJ2-7
V: TRBV7-6
CDR3: CASSLGGQGKYEQYF

J: TRBJ2-1
V: TRBV6-5
CDR3: CASSLSGRPYNEQFF

J: TRBJ2-1
V: TRBV7-2
CDR3: CASSLVSGEQFF

J: TRBJ2-3
V: TRBV3-1
CDR3: CASSSGTGVSDTQYF